This T cell receptor beta chain is from a study of control samples from healthy donors and cancer patients. V shed 4 bases and J shed 5 bases, with 12 bases lying between them. The V gene's germline CDR1 is SEHNR and CDR2 FQNEAQ (reference sequence). This CDR3 is 13 amino acids long. This clone has just a few counts. The repertoire was sequenced with immunoSEQ multiplex PCR; TCRdb's copy has only in-frame clones and lacks some. The data hold approximately 160,000 clones, with around 93% observed a single time. The clonotype originates from a woman aged 55 to 70 in good health. Sequenced material: blood. The chain couples TRBV7-9 to TRBJ2-7; D gene ambiguous. CDR3 amino acids: CASSYRVGDEQYF. As DNA, the CDR3 is TGTGCCAGCAGCTACCGTGTTGGGGACGAGCAGTACTTC.